This T cell receptor beta chain was found in a study of monozygotic twins with inflammatory bowel disease. TCRdb reprocessed the 5' RACE reads and reports one entry per CDR3 protein, with no DNA. This sample contains about 330,000 distinct CDR3 sequences. CDR3 length equals 12 residues. V is TRBV12-3 or TRBV12-4 and J is TRBJ2-7. The sequence was collected from a human donor with ulcerative colitis or Crohn's disease, or a healthy co-twin of an affected twin (not recorded which). Sequenced: blood. CDR3 region: CASSIGSYEQYF.